The 18 T cell receptor beta chains below come from one sample, sequenced in a study of T cell clonality in common variable immunodeficiency. Antigens of these TCRs are unknown. General observations from the study: In common variable immunodeficiency, TCR beta chains reportedly carried fewer deletions and N-nucleotide insertions.

Assay used: immunoSEQ multiplex PCR; TCRdb lists only in-frame clones, some missing. This sample has some 25,000 clones, each found more than once. The sample was peripheral blood mononuclear cells. These receptors came from a human donor with common variable immunodeficiency.

As to this clone: The read gets to within 3 residues of the CDR3 end, and the germline J gene fills in the rest. The chain uses TRBV5-1 and TRBJ1-5; D might be TRBD1 (5 bases). Per the germline V gene, CDR1 is SGHRS and CDR2 is YFSETQ. Deletions cut 5 bases from V and 3 bases from J, with 12 bases between. This CDR3 contains 14 residues. CDR3 residues: CASRVGGDNQPQHF. CDR3 bases read: TGCGCCAGCAGAGTTGGAGGGGACAATCAGCCC. The full variable domain, in which reference TRBV5-1 and TRBJ1-5 provide the parts outside the CDR3, is KAGVTQTPRYLIKTRGQQVTLSCSPISGHRSVSWYQQTPGQGLQFLFEYFSETQRNKGNFPGRFSGRQFSNSRSEMNVSTLELGDSALYLCASRVGGDNQPQHFGDGTRLSIL.

This clone showed up many times. The missing CDR3 end, 3 residues past where the read stops, is filled in from the germline J gene. This chain uses TRBV5-5 with TRBJ2-7; 8 positions match TRBD1. The CDR3 contains 15 residues. V shed 4 bases, J shed 2 bases, and the junction held 8 bases outside the gene matches. CDR1 and CDR2 (germline): SGHKS, YYEKEE (reference sequence). Partial CDR3 DNA: TGTGCCAGCAGCCCACGGACAGGGTTCGCCTACGAG. This gives the protein CASSPRTGFAYE. The CDR3 as a whole reads CASSPRTGFAYEQYF.

This clone has just a few counts. The read ends 3 residues before the CDR3 terminus; that terminus is restored from the germline J gene. J is TRBJ2-3 and V is TRBV5-1, with 9 bases fitting TRBD2. V was pared by 0 bases and J by 2 bases, with 7 bases of the junction left unmatched. The CDR3 sequence is 17 residues long. Per germline, CDR1 SGHRS and CDR2 YFSETQ. The CDR3 DNA, read in part, is TGCGCCAGCAGCTTGGTCCCGGGACTAGCAGACACAGATACG. It specifies CASSLVPGLADTDT. The CDR3 in its entirety is CASSLVPGLADTDTQYF. The full variable domain, with the rest looked up from reference TRBV5-1 and TRBJ2-3, is KAGVTQTPRYLIKTRGQQVTLSCSPISGHRSVSWYQQTPGQGLQFLFEYFSETQRNKGNFPGRFSGRQFSNSRSEMNVSTLELGDSALYLCASSLVPGLADTDTQYFGPGTRLTVL.

This clone was detected ten times or more. The CDR3 is CASSLGRTMNTEAFF. The CDR3 bases that were read are TGTGCCAGCAGCCTGGGGCGCACCATGAACACTGAA. This chain links TRBV13 with TRBJ1-1; D is perhaps TRBD1 (5 bases). The CDR3 end lies 3 residues beyond the end of the read and is filled in from the germline J gene. Per germline, CDR1 PRHDT and CDR2 FYEKMQ (reference sequence). Trimming removed 5 bases from V and 0 bases from J, with 13 bases in between. There are 15 residues in the CDR3.

This clone was recorded many times. The sequence runs out 3 residues before the end of the CDR3; the remainder is reconstructed from the germline J gene. This chain uses TRBV19 with TRBJ1-2; no clear D gene. The CDR3 spans 15 residues. Germline V gene data show CDR1 as LNHDA and CDR2 as SQIVND (reference sequence). V was shortened by 4 bases and J by 3 bases, with 15 bases between the two germline ends. CDR3 sequence reads: CASSTPPGLDYGYTF. The CDR3 bases that were read are TGTGCCAGTAGTACCCCCCCGGGGTTGGACTATGGC.

This clone was detected ten times or more. The read ends 3 residues shy of where the CDR3 ends; the end is completed using the germline J gene. The rearrangement uses TRBV20-1 and TRBJ1-1, with a possible D match to TRBD1 (6 bases). The length of the CDR3 is 13 residues. Germline V gene sequence: CDR1 DFQATT, CDR2 SNEGSKA (reference sequence). Trimming took 6 bases from V and 7 from J, leaving 18 bases between them. The covered CDR3 bases are TGCAGTGCCCCTCCGGAGGAACAGGGTGAA. Amino acids: CSAPPEEQGE. The full CDR3 protein is CSAPPEEQGEAFF.

Ten or more counts support this clone. CDR3 protein: CSAPLRWAGVRNEQFF. CDR3 DNA (partial): TGCAGTGCCCCCCTGAGGTGGGCGGGAGTACGGAATGAG. The rearrangement links TRBV20-1 to TRBJ2-1, with 7 bases matching TRBD2. The CDR3 goes on 3 residues after the read ends, and that part is filled in from the germline J gene. V was clipped by 6 bases and J by 7 bases; unmatched bases: 18. The CDR3 has 16 residues. The germline gives CDR1 DFQATT, CDR2 SNEGSKA (reference sequence).

This clone was detected ten times or more. Sequencing ends 3 residues short of the CDR3 end; the germline J gene provides the rest. The J gene is TRBJ1-2, the V gene TRBV7-8; perhaps TRBD1 as D (6 bases). CDR3 length equals 13 residues. Germline CDR1 SGHVS, CDR2 FQNEAQ. This chain's CDR3 is CASSLAGGLGYTF. The sequenced CDR3 bases are TGTGCCAGCAGCTTAGCAGGGGGTTTGGGC.

This clone was seen a few times. The CDR3 bases that were read are TGTGCCAGCAGCTTAGTTTGGGGGGGGGCATCCTATAATTCACCC. Translating gives CASSLVWGGASYNSP. The whole CDR3 protein reads CASSLVWGGASYNSPLHF. The chain is built from TRBV7-8 and TRBJ1-6; D is perhaps TRBD1 (6 bases). The observed sequence ends 3 residues before the CDR3 terminus, with the missing tail filled in from the germline J gene. Looked up from germline, CDR1 is SGHVS and CDR2 is FQNEAQ. The CDR3 has 18 residues. V was pared by 1 base and J by 1 base, with 14 bases between.

This clone turned up a few times. Incomplete CDR3 DNA: TGCGCCAGCAGCTTGGAAGTCAGGGCTGGAAACACC. Residues: CASSLEVRAGNT. The whole CDR3 reads CASSLEVRAGNTIYF. V and J are TRBV5-1 and TRBJ1-3, with D maybe TRBD1 (5 bases). The read ends 3 residues shy of where the CDR3 ends; the end is completed using the germline J gene. The CDR3 length is 15 residues. V was trimmed by 0 bases and J by 2 bases, leaving 9 bases between them. Germline CDR1 is SGHRS and CDR2 is YFSETQ.

This clone has a count of ten or more. The read ends 3 residues early relative to the CDR3; the germline J gene fills the gap. The gene calls are TRBV12-5 and TRBJ2-3, with D maybe TRBD1 (8 bases). The ends were cut back, 7 bases at V and 4 bases at J, with 27 bases in the middle. In germline, CDR1 is LGHNT, CDR2 FRNRAP. The CDR3 runs to 18 residues. The CDR3 is CASAPGQGGLIEADTQYF. The covered CDR3 bases are TGTGCTAGTGCCCCAGGACAGGGAGGGTTAATAGAGGCAGATACG.

This clone was detected ten times or more. The CDR3 end is not reached by the read, which stops 3 residues before it; the germline J gene fills it in. V is TRBV18 and J is TRBJ2-1; 14 nucleotides match TRBD2. Germline CDR1 KGHSH, CDR2 LQKENI. J gave up 9 bases and V 6 bases, and 7 bases lay outside the gene matches. This CDR3 is built from 15 residues. This CDR3 is CASSLGLAGAVEQFF. The part of the CDR3 DNA that was read is TGTGCCAGCTCGCTGGGACTAGCGGGAGCGGTTGAG.

The table lists this clone with many counts. CDR3 protein: CASSTRGDTEAFF. Partial CDR3 DNA: TGTGCCAGTAGTACCAGGGGGGACACTGAA. The gene calls are TRBV19 and TRBJ1-1, with TRBD1 matching 7 bases. The read falls 3 residues short of the CDR3 end, and the missing part is taken from the germline J gene. Germline V gene data show CDR1 as LNHDA and CDR2 as SQIVND (reference sequence). This CDR3 comprises 13 residues. V lost 4 bases to trimming and J lost 3 bases; unmatched junction nucleotides: 2. The full variable domain, in which reference TRBV19 and TRBJ1-1 provide the parts outside the CDR3, is DGGITQSPKYLFRKEGQNVTLSCEQNLNHDAMYWYRQDPGQGLRLIYYSQIVNDFQKGDIAEGYSVSREKKESFPLTVTSAQKNPTAFYLCASSTRGDTEAFFGQGTRLTVV.

This clone was counted at least ten times. The CDR3 reads CSATDRGYEQYF. Partial CDR3 DNA: TGCAGTGCCACGGACAGGGGCTACGAG. The V call is TRBV20-1, the J call TRBJ2-7, with TRBD1 identical over 9 bases. The DNA ends 3 residues before the CDR3 does, and the rest of the CDR3 is filled in from the germline J gene. With V trimmed by 6 bases and J by 3 bases, 3 bases remained unmatched. This CDR3 contains 12 residues. Per germline, CDR1 DFQATT and CDR2 SNEGSKA (reference sequence).

This clone has a count of ten or more. Sequencing ends 3 residues short of the CDR3 end; the germline J gene provides the rest. J is TRBJ2-2 and V is TRBV29-1; possible D gene TRBD1, 5 bases. The V end lost 4 bases, the J end lost 3 bases, and 6 bases lay between the germline ends. The V gene's germline CDR1 is SQVTM and CDR2 ANQGSEA. CDR3 length: 12 amino acids. The CDR3 spells CSVARDTGELFF. Partial CDR3 DNA: TGCAGCGTTGCCAGGGACACCGGGGAG.

At least ten counts were recorded for this clone. The CDR3 extends 3 residues past the end of the read, so its final part is completed from the germline J gene. The rearrangement links TRBV5-8 to TRBJ1-5; D not resolved. Germline V gives CDR1 SGHTS, CDR2 YDEGEE. The ends were cut back, 2 bases at V and 4 bases at J, with 7 bases in the middle. The CDR3 contains 13 residues. CDR3 sequence reads: CASSFSLNQPQHF. The covered CDR3 bases are TGTGCCAGCAGCTTTAGTCTAAATCAGCCC.

This clone was detected only a few times. The read is 3 residues too short to cover the CDR3 end, so that end is filled in from the germline J gene. The genes are TRBV18 and TRBJ2-5; no clear D gene. V was pared by 3 bases and J by 4 bases, with 12 bases between. The CDR3 totals 14 residues. The germline V gene encodes CDR1 KGHSH and CDR2 LQKENI. CDR3 residues: CASSPVGPPETQYF. CDR3 bases read: TGTGCCAGCTCACCTGTGGGCCCCCCAGAGACC. The full variable domain, its missing parts supplied by reference TRBV18 and TRBJ2-5, is NAGVMQNPRHLVRRRGQEARLRCSPMKGHSHVYWYRQLPEEGLKFMVYLQKENIIDESGMPKERFSAEFPKEGPSILRIQQVVRGDSAAYFCASSPVGPPETQYFGPGTRLLVL.

Details on this clone: The read falls 3 residues short of the CDR3 end, and the missing part is taken from the germline J gene. Within the sample, other DNA sequences also encode this same CDR3. The rearrangement links TRBV18 to TRBJ1-6; 8 bases fit TRBD1. Germline values: CDR1 KGHSH, CDR2 LQKENI. The V and J ends lost 1 base and 10 bases, in that order; junction bases with no gene match: 9. The CDR3 spans 16 residues. CDR3 amino acids: CASSPLETGGLSPLHF. CDR3 DNA, as far as it was read: TGTGCCAGCTCACCACTCGAAACAGGGGGACTGTCACCC.